This is a list of T cell receptor beta chains from one sample in a study of blood T cell repertoires in COVID-19. Method: immunoSEQ multiplex PCR; TCRdb's copy keeps in-frame clones and lacks some. This repertoire shows about 120,000 clones, over 60% found once; its top ten account for 3% to 4.5%. The sequencing input was peripheral blood. These receptors all stem from a woman of 80 years or more with acute or convalescent COVID-19. Both conserved end residues are trimmed from each CDR3. Fields, in order: J gene, V gene, CDR3 protein.

J: TRBJ1-5; V: TRBV6-5; CDR3: ASRTGTGGNQPQH
J: TRBJ1-1; V: TRBV9; CDR3: ASSVGTGEPEAF
J: TRBJ1-4; V: TRBV7-2; CDR3: ASSLAGGNEKLF
J: TRBJ2-1; V: TRBV5-1; CDR3: ASSLAGVNNEQF
J: TRBJ1-2; V: TRBV7-9; CDR3: ASSLTGTPLYGYT
J: TRBJ2-5; V: TRBV10-3; CDR3: AIGGGETQY
J: TRBJ2-7; V: TRBV5-1; CDR3: ASSLGGDSYEQY
J: TRBJ1-1; V: TRBV5-8; CDR3: ASSFGGVTTEAF
J: TRBJ2-7; V: TRBV7-9; CDR3: ASSLGQGRNEEY
J: TRBJ1-1; V: TRBV5-1; CDR3: ASSLGGQITTEAF
J: TRBJ1-1; V: TRBV12-3/TRBV12-4; CDR3: ASSLTGYTEAF
J: TRBJ1-1; V: TRBV4-3; CDR3: ASSPRHAVDTEAF
J: TRBJ1-6; V: TRBV15; CDR3: ATSRDFGSPLH
J: TRBJ1-3; V: TRBV5-1; CDR3: ASSLAGGNTIY